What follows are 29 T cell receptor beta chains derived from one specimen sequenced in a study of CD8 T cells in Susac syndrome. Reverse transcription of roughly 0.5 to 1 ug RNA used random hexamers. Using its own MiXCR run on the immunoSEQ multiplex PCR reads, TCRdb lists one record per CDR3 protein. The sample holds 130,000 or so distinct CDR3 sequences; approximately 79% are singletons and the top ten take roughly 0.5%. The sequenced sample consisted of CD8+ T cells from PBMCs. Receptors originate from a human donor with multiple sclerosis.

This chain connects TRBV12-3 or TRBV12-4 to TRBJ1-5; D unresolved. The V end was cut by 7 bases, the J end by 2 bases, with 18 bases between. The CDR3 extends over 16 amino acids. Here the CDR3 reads CASTNGPTGGNQPQHF. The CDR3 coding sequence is TGTGCCAGCACCAACGGGCCGACGGGTGGCAATCAGCCCCAGCATTTT.

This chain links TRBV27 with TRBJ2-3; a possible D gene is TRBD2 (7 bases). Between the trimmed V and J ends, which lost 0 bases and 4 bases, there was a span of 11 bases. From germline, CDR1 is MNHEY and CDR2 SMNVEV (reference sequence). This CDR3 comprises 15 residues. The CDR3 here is CASSLSGGLPDTQYF. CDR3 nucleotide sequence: TGTGCCAGCAGTTTATCGGGGGGGCTGCCAGATACGCAGTATTTT.

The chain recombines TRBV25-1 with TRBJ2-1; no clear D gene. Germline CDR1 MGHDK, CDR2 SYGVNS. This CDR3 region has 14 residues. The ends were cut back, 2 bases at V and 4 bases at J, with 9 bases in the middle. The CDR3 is CASSEVSEYNEQFF. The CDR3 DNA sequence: TGTGCCAGCAGTGAAGTTTCGGAATACAATGAGCAGTTCTTC. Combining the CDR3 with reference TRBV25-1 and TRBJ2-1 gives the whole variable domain EADIYQTPRYLVIGTGKKITLECSQTMGHDKMYWYQQDPGMELHLIHYSYGVNSTEKGDLSSESTVSRIRTEHFPLTLESARPSHTSQYLCASSEVSEYNEQFFGPGTRLTVL.

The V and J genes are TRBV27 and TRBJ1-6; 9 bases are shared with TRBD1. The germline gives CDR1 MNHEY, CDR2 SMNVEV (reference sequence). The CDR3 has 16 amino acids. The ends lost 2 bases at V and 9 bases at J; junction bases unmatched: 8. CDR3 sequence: CASSLGPGTGFSPLHF. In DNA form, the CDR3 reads TGTGCCAGCAGTTTAGGACCCGGGACAGGGTTTTCACCCCTCCACTTT.

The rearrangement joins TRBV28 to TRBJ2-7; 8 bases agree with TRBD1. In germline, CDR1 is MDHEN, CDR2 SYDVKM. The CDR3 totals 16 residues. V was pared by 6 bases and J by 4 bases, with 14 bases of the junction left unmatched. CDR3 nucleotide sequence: TGTGCCAGCAGGCCCCGGGTTGGACAGGGAAAGTACGAGCAGTACTTC. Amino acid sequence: CASRPRVGQGKYEQYF.

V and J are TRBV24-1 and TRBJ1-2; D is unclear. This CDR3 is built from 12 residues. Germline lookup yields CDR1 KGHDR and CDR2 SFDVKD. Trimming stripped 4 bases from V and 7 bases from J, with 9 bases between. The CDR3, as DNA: TGTGCCACCAGTGACCTCAATAGTGGCTACACCTTC. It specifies CATSDLNSGYTF.

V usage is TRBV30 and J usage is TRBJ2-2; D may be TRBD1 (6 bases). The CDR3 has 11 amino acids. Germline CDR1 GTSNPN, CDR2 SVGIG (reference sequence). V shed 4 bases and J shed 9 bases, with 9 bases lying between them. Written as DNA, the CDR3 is TGTGCCTGGACACAGGGCCGGGAGCTGTTTTTT. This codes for CAWTQGRELFF.

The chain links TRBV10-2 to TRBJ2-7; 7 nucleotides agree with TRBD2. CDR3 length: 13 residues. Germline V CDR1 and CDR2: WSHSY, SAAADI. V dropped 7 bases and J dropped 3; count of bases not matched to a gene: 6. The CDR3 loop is CASTPGLNYEQYF. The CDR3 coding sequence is TGCGCCAGCACTCCGGGACTAAACTACGAGCAGTACTTC.

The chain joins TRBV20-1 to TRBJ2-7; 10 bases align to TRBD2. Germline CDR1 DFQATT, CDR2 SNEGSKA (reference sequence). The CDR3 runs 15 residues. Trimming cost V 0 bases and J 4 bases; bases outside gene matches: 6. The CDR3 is CSARDGGLAAYEQYF. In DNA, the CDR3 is TGCAGTGCTAGAGATGGAGGACTAGCGGCTTACGAGCAGTACTTC.

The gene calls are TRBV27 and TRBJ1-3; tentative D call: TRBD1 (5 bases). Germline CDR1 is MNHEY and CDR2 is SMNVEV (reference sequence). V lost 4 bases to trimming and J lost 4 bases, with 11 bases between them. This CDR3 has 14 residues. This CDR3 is CASSSLRAGNTIYF. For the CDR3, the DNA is TGTGCCAGCAGTTCCCTCAGGGCGGGAAACACCATATATTTT.

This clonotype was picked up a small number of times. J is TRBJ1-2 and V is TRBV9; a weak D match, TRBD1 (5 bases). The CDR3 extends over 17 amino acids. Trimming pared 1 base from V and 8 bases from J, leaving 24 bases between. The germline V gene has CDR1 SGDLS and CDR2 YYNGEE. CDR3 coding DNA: TGTGCCAGCAGCGTAACCCTGGGACCTAGTCCCCTTGAAGGCTACACCTTC. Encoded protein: CASSVTLGPSPLEGYTF. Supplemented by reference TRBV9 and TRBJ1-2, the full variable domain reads DSGVTQTPKHLITATGQRVTLRCSPRSGDLSVYWYQQSLDQGLQFLIQYYNGEERAKGNILERFSAQQFPDLHSELNLSSLELGDSALYFCASSVTLGPSPLEGYTFGSGTRLTVV.

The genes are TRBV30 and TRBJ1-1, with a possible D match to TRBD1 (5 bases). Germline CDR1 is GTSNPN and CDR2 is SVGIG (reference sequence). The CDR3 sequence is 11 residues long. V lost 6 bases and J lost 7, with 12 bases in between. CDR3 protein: CACWGGVEAFF. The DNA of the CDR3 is TGTGCCTGCTGGGGGGGGGTTGAAGCTTTCTTT.

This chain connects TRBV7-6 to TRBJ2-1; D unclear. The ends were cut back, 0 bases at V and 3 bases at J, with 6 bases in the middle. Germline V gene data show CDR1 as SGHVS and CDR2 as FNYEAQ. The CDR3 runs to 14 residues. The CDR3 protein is CASSLAVVYNEQFF. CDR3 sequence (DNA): TGTGCCAGCAGCTTAGCGGTGGTCTACAATGAGCAGTTCTTC.

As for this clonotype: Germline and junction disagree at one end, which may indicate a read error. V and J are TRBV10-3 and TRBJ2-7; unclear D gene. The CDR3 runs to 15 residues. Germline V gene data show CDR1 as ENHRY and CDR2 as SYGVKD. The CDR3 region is CAISESERSSYEQYF. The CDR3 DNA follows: TGTGCCATCAGCGAGTCCGAAAGAAGCTCCTACGAGCAGTACTTC.

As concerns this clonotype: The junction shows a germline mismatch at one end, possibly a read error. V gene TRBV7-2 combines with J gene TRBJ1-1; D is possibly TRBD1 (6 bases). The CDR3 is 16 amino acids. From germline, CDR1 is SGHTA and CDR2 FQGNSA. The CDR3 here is CASSSPGGQWNTKAFF. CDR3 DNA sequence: TGTGCCAGCAGCTCCCCCGGGGGCCAATGGAACACTAAAGCTTTCTTT.

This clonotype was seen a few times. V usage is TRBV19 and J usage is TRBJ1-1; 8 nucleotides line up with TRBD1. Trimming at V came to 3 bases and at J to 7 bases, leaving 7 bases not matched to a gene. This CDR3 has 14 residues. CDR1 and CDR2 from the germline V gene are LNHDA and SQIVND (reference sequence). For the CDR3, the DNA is TGTGCCAGTAGTATTACGACAGGGGCGAATGAAGCTTTCTTT. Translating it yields CASSITTGANEAFF.

As DNA, the CDR3 is TGTGCCAGCAGCCAACATTCATCGAGCTCCTACAATGAGCAGTTCTTC. It is translated as CASSQHSSSSYNEQFF. The chain carries TRBV4-2 and TRBJ2-1; no definite D call. CDR1 LGHNA and CDR2 YNFKEQ come from the germline V gene. The CDR3 loop spans 16 amino acids. The germline V and J ends were trimmed by 2 bases and 0 bases, with 11 bases remaining between them.

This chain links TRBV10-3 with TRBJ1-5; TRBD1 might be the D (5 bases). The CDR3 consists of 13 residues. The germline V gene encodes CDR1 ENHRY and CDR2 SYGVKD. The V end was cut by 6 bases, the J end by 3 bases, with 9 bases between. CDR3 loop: CAIRGGNNQPQHF. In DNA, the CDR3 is TGTGCCATCAGGGGGGGGAACAATCAGCCCCAGCATTTT.

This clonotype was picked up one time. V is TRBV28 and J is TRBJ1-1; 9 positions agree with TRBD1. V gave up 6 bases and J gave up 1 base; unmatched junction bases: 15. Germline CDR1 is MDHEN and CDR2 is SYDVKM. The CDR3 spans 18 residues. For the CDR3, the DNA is TGTGCCAGCAGCTCCTACCTATGGACAGGGGACCCGAACACTGAAGCTTTCTTT. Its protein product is CASSSYLWTGDPNTEAFF.

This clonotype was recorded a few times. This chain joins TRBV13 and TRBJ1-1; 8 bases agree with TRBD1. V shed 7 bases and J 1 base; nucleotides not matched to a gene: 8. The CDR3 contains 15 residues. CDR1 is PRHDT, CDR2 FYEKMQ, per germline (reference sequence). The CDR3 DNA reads TGTGCCAGCACCCCAGGGGGGACAGGGAACACTGAAGCTTTCTTT. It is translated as CASTPGGTGNTEAFF.

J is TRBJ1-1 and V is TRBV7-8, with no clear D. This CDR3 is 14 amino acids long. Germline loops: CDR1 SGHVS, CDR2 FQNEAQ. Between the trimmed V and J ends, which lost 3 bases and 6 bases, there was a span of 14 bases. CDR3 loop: CASSLAWDSAEAFF. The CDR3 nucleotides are TGTGCCAGCAGCTTGGCATGGGATTCGGCTGAAGCTTTCTTT.

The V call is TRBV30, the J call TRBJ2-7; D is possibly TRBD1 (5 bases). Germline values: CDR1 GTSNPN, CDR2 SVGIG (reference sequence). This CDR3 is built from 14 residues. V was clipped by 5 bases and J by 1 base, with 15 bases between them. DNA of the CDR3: TGTGCCTGGGATGACAGAAGCCTGTCCTACGAGCAGTACTTC. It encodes CAWDDRSLSYEQYF.

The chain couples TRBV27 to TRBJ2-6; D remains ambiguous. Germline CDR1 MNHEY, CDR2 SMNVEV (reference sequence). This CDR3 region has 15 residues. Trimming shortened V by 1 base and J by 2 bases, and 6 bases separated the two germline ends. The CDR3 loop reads CASSLWGPGANVLTF. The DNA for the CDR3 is TGTGCCAGCAGTTTATGGGGTCCTGGGGCCAACGTCCTGACTTTC.

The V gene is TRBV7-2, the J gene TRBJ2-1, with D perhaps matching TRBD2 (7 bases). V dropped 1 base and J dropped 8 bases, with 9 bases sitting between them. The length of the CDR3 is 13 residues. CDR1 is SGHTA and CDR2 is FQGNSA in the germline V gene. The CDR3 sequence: CASSLGGGYEQFF. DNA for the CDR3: TGTGCCAGCAGCTTAGGGGGGGGCTATGAGCAGTTCTTC.

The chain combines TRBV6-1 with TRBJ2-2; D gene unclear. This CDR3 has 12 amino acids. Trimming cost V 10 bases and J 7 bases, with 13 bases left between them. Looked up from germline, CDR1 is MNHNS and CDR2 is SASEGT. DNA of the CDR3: TGTGCCATAACATCTAACGGCGGGGAGCTGTTTTTT. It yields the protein CAITSNGGELFF.

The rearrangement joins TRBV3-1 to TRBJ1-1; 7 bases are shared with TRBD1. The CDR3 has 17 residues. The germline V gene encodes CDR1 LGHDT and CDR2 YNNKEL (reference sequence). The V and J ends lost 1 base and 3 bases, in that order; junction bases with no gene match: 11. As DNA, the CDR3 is TGTGCCAGCAGCCAAGCCCGGGACAGCCTCCTCTACACTGAAGCTTTCTTT. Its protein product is CASSQARDSLLYTEAFF.

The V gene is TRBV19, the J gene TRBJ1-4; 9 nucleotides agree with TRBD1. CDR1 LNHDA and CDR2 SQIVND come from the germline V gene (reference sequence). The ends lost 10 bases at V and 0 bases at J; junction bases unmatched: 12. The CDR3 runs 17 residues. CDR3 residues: CATVNPGQGPTNEKLFF. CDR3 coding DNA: TGTGCCACTGTTAACCCGGGACAGGGTCCAACTAATGAAAAACTGTTTTTT.

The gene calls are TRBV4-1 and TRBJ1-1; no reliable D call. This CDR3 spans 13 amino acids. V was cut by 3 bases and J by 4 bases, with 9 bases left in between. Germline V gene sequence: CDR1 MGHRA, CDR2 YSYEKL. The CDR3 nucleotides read TGCGCCAGCAGCCATGGGGATGGCACTGAAGCTTTCTTT. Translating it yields CASSHGDGTEAFF.

The CDR3 loop reads CASGGTEAFF. In nucleotides, the CDR3 is TGTGCCAGCGGTGGGACAGAAGCTTTCTTT. V is TRBV12-3 or TRBV12-4 and J is TRBJ1-1; D may be TRBD1 (6 bases). The CDR3 has 10 residues. Trimming left V 8 bases short and J 8 bases short, with 9 bases between.